This T cell receptor (beta chain) stems from a study of T cell responses to AZD1222 COVID-19 vaccine. Whole-study results and caveats: The CD4 TCRs associated with vaccination extended across spike and predominated at 160-218 and 743-854. Clonal diversity was possibly underestimated, and the donors were mostly white British, with more females. Baseline seropositivity occurred in only a handful of AZD1222 recipients.

Trimming took 5 bases from V and 1 from J, leaving 21 bases between them. Germline V gene sequence: CDR1 MNHEY, CDR2 SMNVEV (reference sequence). CDR3 size: 17 residues. Details on this clone: Its matching antigen is unknown.

Sequencing used immunoSEQ multiplex PCR; TCRdb keeps in-frame clones, though not all of them. The sample lists 95,000 to 100,000 clones; approximately 84% were seen once. This receptor was taken from an adult who received the AZD1222 COVID-19 vaccine. Sequences were derived from peripheral blood, sampled 28 days after the second AZD1222 dose. J is TRBJ2-7 and V is TRBV27; D might be TRBD1 or TRBD2, each matching 7 bases. The CDR3 DNA reads TGTGCCAGCAGTCCTAGAGGGGGCGGGAGTCAATCCTACGAGCAGTACTTC. As protein: CASSPRGGGSQSYEQYF.